This is a list of T cell receptor beta chains from one sample in a study of shared T cell receptors in the human thymus. The data were produced by immunoSEQ multiplex PCR, yet TCRdb's version contains in-frame clones alone and is incomplete. The sample lists 540,000 or so clones; 75% to 85% were seen once. This sample also belongs to another study, concerning human thymus T cells.

The sample comprised thymocytes. These receptors were taken from a boy under two years old with a congenital heart defect. CDR3s include the opening cysteine and the closing phenylalanine or tryptophan. A D gene is named only where the DNA matches it firmly. Clone size is given for some rows only: seen once, a few or many times, or a class if the clone is expanded.

TRBV27	.	.	TRBJ1-2	TGTGCCAGCAGCCAGGTCCAGGGGACGGATGGCTACACCTTC	CASSQVQGTDGYTF
TRBV11-2	.	.	TRBJ1-1	TGTGCCAGCAGCTTAAAGCGGGGGGTGGCCGGGGTGGCTGAAGCTTTCTTT	CASSLKRGVAGVAEAFF
TRBV6-5	few	.	TRBJ2-7	TGTGCCAGCAGGCCTCGACAGTTCCCTTACGAGCAGTACTTC	CASRPRQFPYEQYF
TRBV6-5	few	.	TRBJ1-3	TGTGCCAGCAGTTACCCCTCAGGGACTGGAAACACCATATATTTT	CASSYPSGTGNTIYF
TRBV28	.	.	TRBJ1-1	TGTGCCAGCAGTTTGCCCCCCGGGAGTGAACAAGCGGCTTTCTTT	CASSLPPGSEQAAFF
TRBV4-1	.	TRBD2	TRBJ2-3	TGCGCCAGCAGCCGAGAGAGCGGGGACACAGATACGCAGTATTTT	CASSRESGDTDTQYF
TRBV7-2	.	.	TRBJ2-6	TGTGCCAGCAGCTTAGCCCGGGACTCTGGGGCCAACGTCCTGACTTTC	CASSLARDSGANVLTF
TRBV9	.	TRBD1	TRBJ1-1	TGTGCAAGCAGTCAGACAGGGTCCACTGAAGCTTTCTTT	CASSQTGSTEAFF
TRBV7-9	.	.	TRBJ2-1	TGTGCCAGCAGCGCTCGACGGAGCAATGAGCAGTTCTTC	CASSARRSNEQFF
TRBV5-6	.	TRBD2	TRBJ2-1	TGTGCCAGCTTTGTCTGTGGGAGGGCCGGGAATGAGCAGTTCTTC	CASFVCGRAGNEQFF
TRBV7-2	.	TRBD2	TRBJ2-4	TGTGCCAGCAGCTTATCTAGCGGGAGGTCCAAAAACATTCAGTACTTC	CASSLSSGRSKNIQYF
TRBV5-4	.	TRBD1	TRBJ2-2	TGTGCCAGCAGCTCGGGGGTGACAGGGGAGAACACCGGGGAGCTGTTTTTT	CASSSGVTGENTGELFF
TRBV5-6	once	.	TRBJ1-5	TGTGCCAGCAGCTGGGGGGGCCAGGGCCTTGGGCCCCAGCATTTT	CASSWGGQGLGPQHF
TRBV18	.	TRBD1	TRBJ1-2	TGTGCCAGCTCACCACCGGGGGACAGGGGAGCTGGCTACACCTTC	CASSPPGDRGAGYTF
TRBV18	.	TRBD2	TRBJ2-3	TGTGCCAGCTCACCAGGGCAGGGAGGGACAGATACGCAGTATTTT	CASSPGQGGTDTQYF
TRBV5-1	.	TRBD1	TRBJ2-1	TGCGCCAGCAGCAGGGGACAGGGGGCAAGATGCAATGAGCAGTTCTTC	CASSRGQGARCNEQFF
TRBV5-8	few	.	TRBJ2-7	TGTGCCAGCAGCTTGGAATCCGGGAGTGAAAACGAGCAGTACTTC	CASSLESGSENEQYF
TRBV5-4	.	TRBD2	TRBJ2-5	TGTGCCAGCAGCTTGGGACTAGCGGGAGGAGAGACCCAGTACTTC	CASSLGLAGGETQYF
TRBV9	.	.	TRBJ2-1	TGTGCCAGCAGCGTAGCCTACCACTCCTACAATGAGCAGTTCTTC	CASSVAYHSYNEQFF
TRBV7-2	.	.	TRBJ2-7	TGTGCCAGCAGTAGAACCGCCCCCGTGCAGTACTTC	CASSRTAPVQYF
TRBV19	.	.	TRBJ2-7	TGTGCCAGTAGTGAGAAGGACTCGGGGGAGCAGTACTTC	CASSEKDSGEQYF
TRBV10-3	few	TRBD1	TRBJ1-4	TGTGCCATCAGACCCGGGACAGTTGATGAAAAACTGTTTTTT	CAIRPGTVDEKLFF
TRBV12-2	.	.	TRBJ2-7	TGTGCAAGTCGTTCCTCGGAGGCGTCACGATTCGAGCAGTACTTC	CASRSSEASRFEQYF
TRBV11-2	few	TRBD2	TRBJ2-3	TGTGCCAGCAGCCCTATGTTCTCCGTTAGCGGGAGTCGGCCAGATACGCAGTATTTT	CASSPMFSVSGSRPDTQYF
TRBV21-1	.	.	TRBJ2-7	TGTGCCAGCAGCAAAGTGGCAGCGGGAGGCCCGCGGGCCTCCTACGAGCAGTACTTC	CASSKVAAGGPRASYEQYF
TRBV15	.	TRBD1	TRBJ2-1	TGTGCCACCAGCGGACAGGGGAAGAACTCCTACAATGAGCAGTTCTTC	CATSGQGKNSYNEQFF
TRBV5-3	.	TRBD2	TRBJ2-7	TGTGCCAGAAGCTTGTTACGGGAGGGTCTCTACGAGCAGTACTTC	CARSLLREGLYEQYF